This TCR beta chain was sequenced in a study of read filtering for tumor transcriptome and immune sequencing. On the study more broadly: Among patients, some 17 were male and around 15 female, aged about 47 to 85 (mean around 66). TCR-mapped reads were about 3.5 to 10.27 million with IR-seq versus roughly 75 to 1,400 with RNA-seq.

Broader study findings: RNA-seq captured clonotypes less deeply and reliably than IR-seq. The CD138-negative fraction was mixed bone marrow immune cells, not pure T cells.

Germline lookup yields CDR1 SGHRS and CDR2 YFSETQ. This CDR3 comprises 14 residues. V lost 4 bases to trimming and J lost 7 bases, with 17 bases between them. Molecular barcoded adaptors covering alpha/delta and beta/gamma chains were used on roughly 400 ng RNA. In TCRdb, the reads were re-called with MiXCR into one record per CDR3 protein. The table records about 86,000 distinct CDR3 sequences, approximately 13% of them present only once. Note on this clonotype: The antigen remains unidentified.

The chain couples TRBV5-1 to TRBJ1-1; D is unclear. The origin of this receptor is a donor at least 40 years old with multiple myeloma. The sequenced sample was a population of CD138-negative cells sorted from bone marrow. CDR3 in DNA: TGCGCCAGCAGCCCCGGACTTCTCGCTGGTGAAGCTTTCTTT. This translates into CASSPGLLAGEAFF.